This TCR beta chain was retrieved from a study of blood T cell repertoires in COVID-19. Study overall: T cells, B-cell-depleted T cells, or PBMCs supplied cDNA or gDNA.

This CDR3 has 15 residues. Germline V gene data show CDR1 as MNHNY and CDR2 as SVGAGI (reference sequence). V gave up 8 bases and J gave up 0 bases, with 15 bases separating them. Per the authors' pipeline: Amplifying reference gene primers gave estimates of nucleated cell counts. This table comes from immunoSEQ multiplex PCR, and its TCRdb copy is limited to in-frame clones, with some not included. D and trimming come from the DNA, and the V and J calls and clone size come from that table. The repertoire holds 170,000 or so clones, with just under 80% as singletons. V usage is TRBV6-6 and J usage is TRBJ2-3; D may be TRBD2 (5 bases). The TCR was taken from a man in his 70s with active or convalescent COVID-19. Sequencing was performed on peripheral blood. CDR3 bases: TGTGCCAGCTCTTTTAGCGAGCCTAGCACAGATACGCAGTATTTT. It translates to CASSFSEPSTDTQYF.